The present T cell receptor beta chain was sequenced within a study of blood T cell repertoires in COVID-19. Turning to the study itself: Italy, Spain and the United States were the sources of the convalescent and acute COVID-19 samples. The analysed material was cDNA or gDNA that came from T cells, B-cell-depleted T cells, or PBMCs.

How the authors handled the data: The authors estimated nucleated cell counts from reference gene primer amplification. Sequenced by immunoSEQ multiplex PCR; TCRdb stores in-frame clones only, minus some. V and J calls and clone size follow that table, whereas D and trimming were derived from the DNA. The repertoire holds approximately 210,000 clones, with roughly 90% as singletons. The source material was peripheral blood. The TCR sequence derives from a young man who had recovered from COVID-19.

The CDR3 DNA sequence: TGTGCCCAACGAGGGCCAGATACGCAGTATTTT. Protein sequence: CAQRGPDTQYF. The chain is built from TRBV30 and TRBJ2-3; possible D gene TRBD2, 5 bases. From germline, CDR1 is GTSNPN and CDR2 SVGIG (reference sequence). There are 11 residues in the CDR3. The ends were cut back, 8 bases at V and 4 bases at J, with 10 bases in the middle.